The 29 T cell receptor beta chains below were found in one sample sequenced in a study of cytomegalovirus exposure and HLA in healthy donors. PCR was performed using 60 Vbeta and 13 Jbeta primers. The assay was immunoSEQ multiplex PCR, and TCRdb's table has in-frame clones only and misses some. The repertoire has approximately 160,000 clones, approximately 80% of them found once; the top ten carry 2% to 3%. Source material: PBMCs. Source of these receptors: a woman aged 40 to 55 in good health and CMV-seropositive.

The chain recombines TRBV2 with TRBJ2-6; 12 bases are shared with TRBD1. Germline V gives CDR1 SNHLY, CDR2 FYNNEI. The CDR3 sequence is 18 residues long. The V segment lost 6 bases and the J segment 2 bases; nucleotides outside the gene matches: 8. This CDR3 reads CASRVGTGGPTGANVLTF. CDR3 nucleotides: TGTGCCAGCAGGGTCGGGACAGGGGGCCCCACTGGGGCCAACGTCCTGACTTTC.

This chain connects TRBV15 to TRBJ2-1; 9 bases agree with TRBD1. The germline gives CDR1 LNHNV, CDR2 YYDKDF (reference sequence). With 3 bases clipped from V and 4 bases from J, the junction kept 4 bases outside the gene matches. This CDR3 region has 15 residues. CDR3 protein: CATSRTGGDYNEQFF. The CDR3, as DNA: TGTGCCACCAGCAGGACAGGGGGGGATTACAATGAGCAGTTCTTC.

CDR3 bases: TGTGCCAGCCCATTAGACCCAACGGGAAACACTGAAGCTTTCTTT. This gives the protein CASPLDPTGNTEAFF. This chain uses TRBV6-1 with TRBJ1-1; D not resolved. CDR3 length: 15 residues. The germline V gene encodes CDR1 MNHNS and CDR2 SASEGT. V gave up 8 bases and J gave up 2 bases, with 18 bases separating them.

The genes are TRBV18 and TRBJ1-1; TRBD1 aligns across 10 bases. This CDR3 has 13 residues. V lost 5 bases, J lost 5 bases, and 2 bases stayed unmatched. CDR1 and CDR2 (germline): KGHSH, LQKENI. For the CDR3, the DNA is TGTGCCAGCTCAGGACAGGGGGAGACTGAAGCTTTCTTT. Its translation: CASSGQGETEAFF.

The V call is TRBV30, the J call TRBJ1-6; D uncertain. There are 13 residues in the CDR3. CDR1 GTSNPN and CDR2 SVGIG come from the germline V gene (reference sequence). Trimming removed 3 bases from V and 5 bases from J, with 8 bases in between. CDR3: CAWRSLDNSPLHF. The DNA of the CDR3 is TGTGCCTGGAGATCTCTTGATAATTCACCCCTCCACTTT.

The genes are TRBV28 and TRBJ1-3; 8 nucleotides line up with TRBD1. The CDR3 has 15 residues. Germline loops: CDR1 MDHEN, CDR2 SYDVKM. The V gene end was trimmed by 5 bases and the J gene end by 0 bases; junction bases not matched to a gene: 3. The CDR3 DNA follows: TGTGCCAGCAGTCCAGGGGGCATCTCTGGAAACACCATATATTTT. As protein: CASSPGGISGNTIYF.

This CDR3 reads CASSPGGRGGINEQFF. CDR3 nucleotides: TGTGCCAGCAGCCCAGGGGGACGGGGGGGGATCAATGAGCAGTTCTTC. This chain joins TRBV7-8 and TRBJ2-1, with D perhaps matching TRBD2 (8 bases). V lost 5 bases and J lost 6, with 20 bases in between. CDR1 is SGHVS and CDR2 is FQNEAQ in the germline V gene. The CDR3 sequence is 16 residues long.

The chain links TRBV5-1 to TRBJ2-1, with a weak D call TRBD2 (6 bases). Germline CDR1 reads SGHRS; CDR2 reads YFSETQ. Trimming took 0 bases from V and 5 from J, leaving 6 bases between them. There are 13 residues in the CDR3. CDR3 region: CASSLGTNNEQFF. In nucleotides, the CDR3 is TGCGCCAGCAGCTTGGGGACTAACAATGAGCAGTTCTTC.

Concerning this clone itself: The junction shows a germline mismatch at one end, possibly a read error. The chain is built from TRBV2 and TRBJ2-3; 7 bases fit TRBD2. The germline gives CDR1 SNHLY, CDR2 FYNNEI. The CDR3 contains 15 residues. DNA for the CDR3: TGTGCCAGCAGAGAAGGGTCGGGAGGTACAGATACGCAGTATTTT. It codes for CASREGSGGTDTQYF.

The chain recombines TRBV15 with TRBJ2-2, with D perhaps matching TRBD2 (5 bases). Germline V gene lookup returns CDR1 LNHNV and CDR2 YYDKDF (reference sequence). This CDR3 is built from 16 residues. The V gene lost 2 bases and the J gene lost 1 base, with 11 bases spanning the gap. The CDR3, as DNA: TGTGCCACCAGCAGATCGAGGACTGGGAACACCGGGGAGCTGTTTTTT. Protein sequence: CATSRSRTGNTGELFF.

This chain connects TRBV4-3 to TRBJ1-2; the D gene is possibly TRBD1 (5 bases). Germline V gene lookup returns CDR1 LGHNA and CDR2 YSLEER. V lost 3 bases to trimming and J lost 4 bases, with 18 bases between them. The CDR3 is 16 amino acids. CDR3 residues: CASSQDYGGAGYGYTF. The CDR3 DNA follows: TGCGCCAGCAGCCAGGACTACGGCGGGGCAGGCTATGGCTACACCTTC.

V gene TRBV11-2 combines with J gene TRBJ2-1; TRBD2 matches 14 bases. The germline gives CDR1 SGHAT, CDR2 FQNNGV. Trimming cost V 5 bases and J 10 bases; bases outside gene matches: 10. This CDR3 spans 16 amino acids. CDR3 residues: CASSTQTSGRAGEQFF. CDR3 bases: TGTGCCAGCAGCACCCAGACTAGCGGGAGGGCCGGCGAGCAGTTCTTC.

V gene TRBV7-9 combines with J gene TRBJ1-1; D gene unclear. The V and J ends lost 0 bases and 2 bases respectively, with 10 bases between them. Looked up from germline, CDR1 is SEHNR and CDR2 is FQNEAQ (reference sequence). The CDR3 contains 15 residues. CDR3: CASSLAGSLNTEAFF. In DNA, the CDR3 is TGTGCCAGCAGCTTAGCCGGGTCCCTTAACACTGAAGCTTTCTTT.

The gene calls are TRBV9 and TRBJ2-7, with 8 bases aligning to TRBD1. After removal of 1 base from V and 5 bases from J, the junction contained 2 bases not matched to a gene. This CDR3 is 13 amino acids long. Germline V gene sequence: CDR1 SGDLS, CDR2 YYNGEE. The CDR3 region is CASSVMGQDEQYF. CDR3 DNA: TGTGCCAGCAGCGTAATGGGACAGGACGAGCAGTACTTC.

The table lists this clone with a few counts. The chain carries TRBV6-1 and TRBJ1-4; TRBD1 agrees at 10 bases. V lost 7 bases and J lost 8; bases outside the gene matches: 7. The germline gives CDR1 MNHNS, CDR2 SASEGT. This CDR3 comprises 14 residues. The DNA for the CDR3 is TGTGCCAGCACCGAGGGACAGGGGTGGGAAAAACTGTTTTTT. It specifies CASTEGQGWEKLFF.

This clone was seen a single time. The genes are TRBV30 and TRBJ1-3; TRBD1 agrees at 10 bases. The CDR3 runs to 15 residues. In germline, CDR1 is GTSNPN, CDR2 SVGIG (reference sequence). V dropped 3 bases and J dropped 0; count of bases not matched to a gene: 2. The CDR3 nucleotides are TGTGCCTGGAGCCGACAGGGGGCCTCTGGAAACACCATATATTTT. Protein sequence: CAWSRQGASGNTIYF. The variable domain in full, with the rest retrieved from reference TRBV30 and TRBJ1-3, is SQTIHQWPATLVQPVGSPLSLECTVEGTSNPNLYWYRQAAGRGLQLLFYSVGIGQISSEVPQNLSASRPQDRQFILSSKKLLLSDSGFYLCAWSRQGASGNTIYFGEGSWLTVV.

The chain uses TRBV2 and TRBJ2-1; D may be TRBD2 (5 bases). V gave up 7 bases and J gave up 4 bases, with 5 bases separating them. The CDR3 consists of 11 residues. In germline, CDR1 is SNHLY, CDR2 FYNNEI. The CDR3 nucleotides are TGTGCCAGCACGGGATACAATGAGCAGTTCTTC. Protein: CASTGYNEQFF.

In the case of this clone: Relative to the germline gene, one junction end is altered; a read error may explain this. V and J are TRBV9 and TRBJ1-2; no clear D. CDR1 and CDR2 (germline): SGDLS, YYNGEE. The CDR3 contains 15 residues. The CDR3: CASSDRIQPKYGYTF. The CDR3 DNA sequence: TGTGCCAGCAGCGACAGAATCCAACCTAAATATGGCTACACCTTC.

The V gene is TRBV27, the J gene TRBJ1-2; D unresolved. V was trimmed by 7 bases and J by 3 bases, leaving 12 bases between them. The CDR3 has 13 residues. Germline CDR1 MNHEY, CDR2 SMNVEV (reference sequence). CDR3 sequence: CASIYGGDYGYTF. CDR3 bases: TGTGCCAGCATATATGGAGGAGACTATGGCTACACCTTC.

The CDR3 here is CASSVTSGGAGFDNEQFF. The DNA of the CDR3 is TGTGCCAGCTCAGTGACTAGCGGGGGGGCCGGTTTCGACAATGAGCAGTTCTTC. V usage is TRBV18 and J usage is TRBJ2-1; 14 nucleotides match TRBD2. Germline loops: CDR1 KGHSH, CDR2 LQKENI. There are 18 residues in the CDR3. V trimming: 5 bases; J trimming: 5 bases; junction bases outside the gene matches: 11.

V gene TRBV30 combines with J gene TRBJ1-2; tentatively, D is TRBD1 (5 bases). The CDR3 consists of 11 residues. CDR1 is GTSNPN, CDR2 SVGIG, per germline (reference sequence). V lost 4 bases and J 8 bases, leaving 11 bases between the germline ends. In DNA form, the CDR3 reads TGTGCCTGGACGCAGGGTTACGGCTACACCTTC. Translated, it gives CAWTQGYGYTF.

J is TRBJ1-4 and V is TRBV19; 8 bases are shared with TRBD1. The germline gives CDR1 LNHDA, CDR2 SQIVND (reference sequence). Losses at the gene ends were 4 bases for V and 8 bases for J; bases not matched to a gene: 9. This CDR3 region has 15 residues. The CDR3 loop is CASSTRQGWREKLFF. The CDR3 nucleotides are TGTGCCAGTAGTACGCGACAGGGGTGGAGAGAAAAACTGTTTTTT.

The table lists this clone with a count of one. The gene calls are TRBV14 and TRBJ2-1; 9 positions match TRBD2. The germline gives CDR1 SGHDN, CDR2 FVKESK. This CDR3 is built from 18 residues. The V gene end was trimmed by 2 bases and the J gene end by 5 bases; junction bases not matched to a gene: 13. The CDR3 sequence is CASSQFRAGGPVNNEQFF. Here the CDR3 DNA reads TGTGCCAGCAGCCAATTTCGGGCGGGAGGGCCTGTGAACAATGAGCAGTTCTTC.

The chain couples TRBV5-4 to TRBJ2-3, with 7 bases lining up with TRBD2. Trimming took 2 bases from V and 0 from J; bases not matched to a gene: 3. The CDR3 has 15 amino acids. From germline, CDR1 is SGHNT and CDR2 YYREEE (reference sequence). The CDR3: CASSFSGPSTDTQYF. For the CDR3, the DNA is TGTGCCAGCAGCTTTAGCGGGCCTAGCACAGATACGCAGTATTTT.

Here the CDR3 reads CASSKELAVYNSPLHF. CDR3 in DNA: TGTGCCAGCAGCAAAGAGTTGGCCGTTTATAATTCACCCCTCCACTTT. The V and J genes are TRBV21-1 and TRBJ1-6; no check of the table's D call, TRBD1, against the DNA was made. TRBV21-1 is marked as a pseudogene. This CDR3 has 16 residues.

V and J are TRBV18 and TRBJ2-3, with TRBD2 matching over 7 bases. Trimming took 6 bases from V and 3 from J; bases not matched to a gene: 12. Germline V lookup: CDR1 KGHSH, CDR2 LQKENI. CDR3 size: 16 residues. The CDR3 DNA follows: TGTGCCAGCTCCTCCCCGGGCGGGGGAGGTACAGATACGCAGTATTTT. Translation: CASSSPGGGGTDTQYF.

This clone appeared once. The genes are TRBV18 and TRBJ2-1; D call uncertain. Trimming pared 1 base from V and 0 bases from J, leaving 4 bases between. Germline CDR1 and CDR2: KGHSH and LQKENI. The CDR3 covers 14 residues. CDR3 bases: TGTGCCAGCTCACCACAAGCCTCCTACAATGAGCAGTTCTTC. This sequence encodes CASSPQASYNEQFF.

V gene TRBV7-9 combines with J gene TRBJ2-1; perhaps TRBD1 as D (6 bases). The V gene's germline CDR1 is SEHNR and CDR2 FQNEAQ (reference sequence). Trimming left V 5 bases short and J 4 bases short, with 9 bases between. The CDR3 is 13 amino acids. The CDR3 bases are TGTGCCAGCAGCCAGGGGATTTACAATGAGCAGTTCTTC. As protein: CASSQGIYNEQFF.

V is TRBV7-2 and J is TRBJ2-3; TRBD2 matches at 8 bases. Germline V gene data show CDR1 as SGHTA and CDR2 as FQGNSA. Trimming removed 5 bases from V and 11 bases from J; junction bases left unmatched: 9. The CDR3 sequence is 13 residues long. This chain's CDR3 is CASSPGRDYLQYF. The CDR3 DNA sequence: TGTGCCAGCAGCCCCGGGAGGGACTACCTGCAGTATTTT.